The rows below give T cell receptor beta chains drawn from one sample of a study of radiotherapy plus CTLA-4 blockade in lung cancer. The repertoire was sequenced with immunoSEQ multiplex PCR; TCRdb's copy has only in-frame clones and lacks some. The sample records 30,000 to 45,000 clones, roughly 72% being singletons. Sequenced material: peripheral blood, taken from a patient treated with radiotherapy plus ipilimumab. The receptors here all came from a human donor with non-small cell lung cancer who had stable disease on radiotherapy plus ipilimumab. CDR3s include the opening cysteine and the closing phenylalanine or tryptophan. Each record gives: J gene, CDR3 length, D gene, V gene, clone size, CDR3 protein, CDR3 DNA. D genes are given only for firm matches. Size values are once, few and many counts, or a class for expanded clones, and some rows have none.

J: TRBJ2-5
length: 12
D: .
V: TRBV5-1
size: .
CDR3: CASSTGSETQYF
DNA: TGCGCCAGCAGCACGGGGTCAGAGACCCAGTACTTC

J: TRBJ1-3
length: 15
D: .
V: TRBV5-1
size: .
CDR3: CASSFAGNSGNTIYF
DNA: TGCGCCAGCAGCTTTGCAGGCAACTCTGGAAACACCATATATTTT

J: TRBJ1-5
length: 15
D: TRBD1
V: TRBV4-3
size: .
CDR3: CASSQADRDHQPQHF
DNA: TGCGCCAGCAGCCAAGCCGACAGGGATCATCAGCCCCAGCATTTT

J: TRBJ1-1
length: 14
D: .
V: TRBV11-3
size: .
CDR3: CASSYMGGATEALF
DNA: TGTGCCAGCAGCTATATGGGAGGGGCGACTGAAGCTCTCTTT

J: TRBJ2-7
length: 15
D: .
V: TRBV7-2
size: once
CDR3: CASSPVPQGSYEQYF
DNA: TGTGCCAGCAGCCCAGTCCCGCAGGGAAGCTACGAGCAGTACTTC

J: TRBJ1-2
length: 15
D: .
V: TRBV10-3
size: .
CDR3: CAISETGLTNYGYTF
DNA: TGTGCCATCAGTGAGACGGGACTGACTAACTATGGCTACACCTTC

J: TRBJ1-1
length: 13
D: .
V: TRBV30
size: .
CDR3: CAWSRGPQVEAFF
DNA: TGTGCCTGGAGCAGGGGACCTCAGGTTGAAGCTTTCTTT

J: TRBJ1-6
length: 14
D: .
V: TRBV18
size: .
CDR3: CASSPPLGLSPLHF
DNA: TGTGCCAGCTCACCACCGCTTGGCCTTTCACCCCTCCACTTT

J: TRBJ1-2
length: 14
D: .
V: TRBV19
size: few
CDR3: CASSIKGGTYGYTF
DNA: TGTGCCAGTAGTATAAAGGGAGGTACTTATGGCTACACCTTC

J: TRBJ1-4
length: 14
D: .
V: TRBV5-6
size: .
CDR3: CASSRGGGWPKLFF
DNA: TGTGCCAGCAGTCGGGGAGGGGGTTGGCCAAAACTGTTTTTT

J: TRBJ1-1
length: 16
D: TRBD1
V: TRBV10-3
size: once
CDR3: CAIVSGQGRGNTEAFF
DNA: TGTGCCATCGTGTCGGGACAGGGAAGGGGGAACACTGAAGCTTTCTTT

J: TRBJ2-1
length: 15
D: TRBD2
V: TRBV5-1
size: .
CDR3: CASSDGGGPYNEQFF
DNA: TGCGCCAGCAGCGACGGGGGGGGCCCCTACAATGAGCAGTTCTTC

J: TRBJ2-1
length: 15
D: TRBD2
V: TRBV7-9
size: few
CDR3: CASSLLAGGYNEQFF
DNA: TGTGCCAGCAGCTTACTAGCGGGGGGTTACAATGAGCAGTTCTTC

J: TRBJ2-5
length: 15
D: TRBD2
V: TRBV9
size: few
CDR3: CASSVGLAGRETQYF
DNA: TGTGCCAGCAGCGTCGGACTAGCGGGGAGGGAGACCCAGTACTTC

J: TRBJ2-5
length: 14
D: .
V: TRBV5-8
size: .
CDR3: CASGRGRAEETQYF
DNA: TGTGCCAGCGGAAGAGGGCGGGCGGAAGAGACCCAGTACTTC

J: TRBJ2-3
length: 16
D: TRBD2
V: TRBV5-1
size: .
CDR3: CASSPGTSGHTDTQYF
DNA: TGCGCCAGCAGCCCGGGGACTAGCGGACACACAGATACGCAGTATTTT

J: TRBJ1-2
length: 18
D: TRBD1
V: TRBV7-9
size: .
CDR3: CASSLLTPGGSPIYGYTF
DNA: TGTGCCAGCAGCTTACTTACCCCAGGGGGCTCCCCTATCTATGGCTACACCTTC

J: TRBJ2-1
length: 15
D: .
V: TRBV18
size: .
CDR3: CASSRSAGTYNEQFF
DNA: TGTGCCAGCTCACGATCGGCAGGGACCTACAATGAGCAGTTCTTC

J: TRBJ1-1
length: 13
D: .
V: TRBV11-2
size: .
CDR3: CASSLVGSTEAFF
DNA: TGTGCCAGCAGCTTGGTGGGGAGCACTGAAGCTTTCTTT

J: TRBJ2-6
length: 15
D: .
V: TRBV27
size: .
CDR3: CASTSPSAGANVLTF
DNA: TGTGCCAGCACCTCCCCCTCTGCTGGGGCCAACGTCCTGACTTTC

J: TRBJ1-5
length: 14
D: .
V: TRBV19
size: once
CDR3: CASSIWQGDQPQHF
DNA: TGTGCCAGTAGTATCTGGCAGGGCGATCAGCCCCAGCATTTT

J: TRBJ1-1
length: 13
D: .
V: TRBV4-3
size: .
CDR3: CASRGGGGTEAFF
DNA: TGCGCCAGCAGGGGGGGAGGTGGCACTGAAGCTTTCTTT

J: TRBJ2-1
length: 15
D: .
V: TRBV6-5
size: .
CDR3: CASRPARGAYNEQFF
DNA: TGTGCCAGCAGACCCGCCAGGGGGGCCTACAATGAGCAGTTCTTC

J: TRBJ1-1
length: 15
D: .
V: TRBV12-5
size: .
CDR3: CASGLLSTANTEAFF
DNA: TGTGCTAGTGGTTTGCTCTCGACAGCGAACACTGAAGCTTTCTTT

J: TRBJ2-5
length: 15
D: TRBD1
V: TRBV6-5
size: .
CDR3: CASTPGQIRGETQYF
DNA: TGTGCCAGCACCCCGGGACAGATCAGAGGAGAGACCCAGTACTTC